These T cell receptor beta chains were read from a single sample in a study of Ad26.COV2.S vaccination and SARS-CoV-2 variants. Clones were sequenced by immunoSEQ multiplex PCR, and TCRdb holds only the in-frame ones, with some missing. The profile shows roughly 380,000 clones, around 87% of them singletons. Specimen: peripheral blood, collected in a trial of Ad26.COV2.S vaccine versus placebo. All receptors come from a person between 18 and 60 years old who received the Ad26.COV2.S COVID-19 vaccine or a placebo. The CDR3 runs from the conserved cysteine through the conserved F or W. The D gene is left open where the match is weak. Not all rows give a size; the values are once, few, many and, for expanded clones, a class.

>.|TRBJ2-2|15|TRBD2|TRBV28
CASSLTSGGPEELFF
TGTGCCAGCAGTTTAACTAGCGGGGGCCCCGAGGAGCTGTTTTTT
>.|TRBJ2-7|14|TRBD1|TRBV14
CASSGRTGTYEQYF
TGTGCCAGCAGCGGCCGGACAGGGACCTACGAGCAGTACTTC
>.|TRBJ1-5|14|TRBD1|TRBV2
CASSTQGIVGPQHF
TGTGCCAGCAGTACACAGGGGATAGTAGGGCCCCAGCATTTT
>few|TRBJ2-7|13|.|TRBV30
CAWSVQGRGKEYF
TGTGCCTGGAGTGTACAGGGACGGGGTAAGGAGTACTTC
>.|TRBJ1-2|17|.|TRBV4-3
CASSQASGLEWNYGYTF
TGCGCCAGCAGCCAAGCGAGCGGGCTAGAATGGAACTATGGCTACACCTTC
>few|TRBJ1-6|14|.|TRBV2
CASSVGALNSPLHF
TGTGCCAGCAGTGTGGGGGCGTTGAATTCACCCCTCCACTTT
>.|TRBJ2-1|13|.|TRBV11-3
CASSLDQVNEQFF
TGTGCCAGCAGCTTAGATCAAGTGAATGAGCAGTTCTTC
>.|TRBJ1-1|14|TRBD1|TRBV7-2
CASRLRDRASEAFF
TGTGCCAGCAGACTCCGGGACAGGGCTAGTGAAGCTTTCTTT
>.|TRBJ2-7|14|TRBD1|TRBV9
CASSARPGQGEQYF
TGTGCCAGCAGCGCTCGGCCCGGACAGGGGGAGCAGTACTTC
>.|TRBJ1-1|15|.|TRBV7-3
CASSLGLPGGTEAFF
TGTGCCAGCAGCTTAGGCCTCCCGGGTGGCACTGAAGCTTTCTTT
>.|TRBJ1-2|14|.|TRBV30
CAWSATVLTYGYTF
TGTGCCTGGAGTGCGACAGTCCTGACCTATGGCTACACCTTC
>.|TRBJ2-3|13|.|TRBV3-1/TRBV3-2
CASSQDWSDTQYF
TGTGCCAGCAGCCAAGATTGGTCAGATACGCAGTATTTT
>.|TRBJ2-1|14|TRBD2|TRBV6-5
CASRGTREYNEQFF
TGTGCCAGCAGAGGGACTAGAGAATACAATGAGCAGTTCTTC
>.|TRBJ2-5|12|.|TRBV5-1
CASSWGVETQYF
TGCGCCAGCAGTTGGGGGGTGGAGACCCAGTACTTC
>.|TRBJ2-3|19|TRBD1|TRBV27
CASSHKPSRQGASADTQYF
TGTGCCAGCAGTCATAAGCCCTCCCGACAGGGGGCTAGTGCAGATACGCAGTATTTT
>.|TRBJ2-7|15|.|TRBV5-1
CASSLGQANSYEQYF
TGCGCCAGCAGCTTGGGACAGGCAAATTCCTACGAGCAGTACTTC
>few|TRBJ1-2|15|TRBD1|TRBV28
CASSLIGDRGYGYTF
TGTGCCAGCAGTTTAATTGGGGACAGGGGCTATGGCTACACCTTC
>.|TRBJ2-7|15|TRBD1|TRBV7-3
CASSFGRTGWYEQYF
TGTGCCAGCAGCTTCGGAAGGACAGGGTGGTACGAGCAGTACTTC
>once|TRBJ2-3|15|.|TRBV7-9
CASSVSRHTYDTQYF
TGTGCCAGCAGCGTTAGCCGACATACCTACGATACGCAGTATTTT
>.|TRBJ1-1|12|.|TRBV3-1/TRBV3-2
CASSLENTEAFF
TGTGCCAGCAGCCTCGAGAACACTGAAGCTTTCTTT
>.|TRBJ2-1|13|TRBD2|TRBV10-3
CAIRSGTYNEQFF
TGTGCCATCAGGAGCGGGACCTACAATGAGCAGTTCTTC
>.|TRBJ2-1|16|TRBD2|TRBV2
CASSEPRLAELNEQFF
TGTGCCAGCAGCGAACCTAGACTAGCTGAGCTCAATGAGCAGTTCTTC
>.|TRBJ2-7|14|.|TRBV4-3
CASSQEFRGYEQYF
TGCGCCAGCAGCCAAGAGTTCAGGGGCTACGAGCAGTACTTC
>once|TRBJ2-5|15|.|TRBV5-4
CASSLPGSVEETQYF
TGTGCCAGCAGCTTGCCAGGATCAGTGGAAGAGACCCAGTACTTC
>.|TRBJ2-5|12|.|TRBV19
CASGAGQETQYF
TGTGCCAGTGGGGCTGGCCAAGAGACCCAGTACTTC
>.|TRBJ2-7|17|TRBD1|TRBV10-3
CAISVTRQGRQTYEQYF
TGTGCCATCAGTGTGACGCGACAGGGGCGCCAAACCTACGAGCAGTACTTC
>once|TRBJ2-1|16|TRBD2|TRBV5-4
CASSLRLAGAYNEQFF
TGTGCCAGCAGCTTGCGACTAGCGGGGGCCTACAATGAGCAGTTCTTC
>.|TRBJ1-2|13|.|TRBV7-9
CASSLGQPYGYTF
TGTGCCAGCAGCTTAGGACAGCCATATGGCTACACCTTC
>.|TRBJ2-1|16|TRBD2|TRBV2
CASAPGGPWSYNEQFF
TGTGCCAGCGCCCCGGGGGGGCCTTGGTCCTACAATGAGCAGTTCTTC
>once|TRBJ1-4|16|.|TRBV6-8
CASSYQQIKTNEKLFF
TGTGCCAGCAGTTATCAGCAAATAAAAACTAATGAAAAACTGTTTTTT
>.|TRBJ2-7|14|.|TRBV6-2/TRBV6-3
CASSYSGRTYEQYF
TGTGCCAGCAGTTACTCGGGCCGAACCTACGAGCAGTACTTC
>.|TRBJ2-7|13|.|TRBV27
CASSLSITYEQYF
TGTGCCAGCAGTTTATCGATTACCTACGAGCAGTACTTC
>.|TRBJ2-7|13|.|TRBV6-6
CASSYGQTYEQYF
TGTGCCAGCAGTTACGGACAGACCTACGAGCAGTACTTC
>.|TRBJ2-7|13|.|TRBV19
CASSNAASYEQYF
TGTGCCAGTAGTAACGCGGCTTCCTACGAGCAGTACTTC
>.|TRBJ2-3|16|TRBD2|TRBV19
CASSDRGSGGTDTQYF
TGTGCCAGTAGTGACCGGGGTAGCGGGGGCACAGATACGCAGTATTTT
>.|TRBJ1-5|17|.|TRBV5-8
CASSSEGLLDSNQPQHF
TGTGCCAGCAGCTCAGAGGGATTATTGGATAGCAATCAGCCCCAGCATTTT
>.|TRBJ1-4|11|.|TRBV18
CASSPSEKLFF
TGTGCCAGCTCACCGAGCGAAAAACTGTTTTTT
>.|TRBJ2-7|16|.|TRBV9
CASSVRGGQGIYEQYF
TGTGCCAGCAGCGTAAGGGGGGGACAAGGGATATACGAGCAGTACTTC
>.|TRBJ2-7|15|TRBD1|TRBV7-3
CASSEGQGLPYEQYF
TGTGCCAGCAGTGAGGGACAGGGTCTTCCTTACGAGCAGTACTTC
>.|TRBJ2-3|15|TRBD2|TRBV5-1
CASHPGRGLTDTQYF
TGCGCCAGCCACCCCGGGCGGGGACTAACAGATACGCAGTATTTT
>few|TRBJ2-7|12|.|TRBV4-2
CASSQDLGEQYF
TGTGCCAGCAGCCAAGATCTGGGGGAGCAGTACTTC
>.|TRBJ1-4|14|.|TRBV7-8
CASTLLGGGEKLFF
TGTGCCAGCACCCTCCTCGGGGGAGGGGAAAAACTGTTTTTT
>.|TRBJ2-7|16|.|TRBV10-3
CAISDQQRIGAYEQYF
TGTGCCATCAGTGACCAACAGAGGATAGGGGCCTACGAGCAGTACTTC
>.|TRBJ1-4|15|TRBD1|TRBV7-9
CASSFTGAANEKLFF
TGTGCCAGCAGCTTCACAGGGGCGGCTAATGAAAAACTGTTTTTT
>few|TRBJ2-1|16|TRBD2|TRBV19
CASSINGGGAYNEQFF
TGTGCCAGTAGTATTAATGGCGGGGGGGCCTACAATGAGCAGTTCTTC
>.|TRBJ2-5|15|.|TRBV11-2
CASSPAGGPQETQYF
TGTGCCAGCAGCCCGGCCGGGGGCCCCCAAGAGACCCAGTACTTC